The entry that follows covers one T cell receptor (beta chain) sequence. The CDR3 is made up of 14 amino acids. V lost 3 bases and J lost 7, with 10 bases in between. The germline V gene has CDR1 LGHNA and CDR2 YSLEER. Recruits, aged about 18 to 89 years, lived in 25 or so US areas. Cohorts were assigned according to the clinical history that participants reported. For recovered donors of Cohort 3, there were two negative PCRs, clearance, or symptom resolution. These data belong to a study of blood T cell repertoires in COVID-19. Study-level background: From T cells, B-cell-depleted T cells, or PBMCs came the material, which was cDNA or gDNA.

Measured with immunoSEQ multiplex PCR; TCRdb has only the in-frame clones, and not every one. Here the sample spans about 220,000 clones, about four fifths being singletons. The receptor was derived from a woman aged 55-75 years who had recovered from COVID-19. The V and J genes are TRBV4-3 and TRBJ1-6; D is perhaps TRBD1 (6 bases). Sequencing was carried out using PBMCs or T cells enriched from blood (not recorded which). CDR3 sequence: CASSQRGNNSPLHF. In DNA, the CDR3 is TGCGCCAGCAGCCAGAGGGGGAACAATTCACCCCTCCACTTT.